This TCR beta chain derives from a study of shared clonotypes between healthy human individuals. Turning to the study itself: The cohort comprised a couple of women and a few men. Their ages spanned 18 to 49 years.

Trimming at V came to 3 bases and at J to 3 bases, leaving 9 bases not matched to a gene. CDR3 length: 16 residues. Germline V lookup: CDR1 SGHVS, CDR2 FNYEAQ. As regards this clone: Its matching antigen is unknown.

At the deep level, the assay was run. Sequenced by immunoSEQ multiplex PCR; TCRdb stores in-frame clones only, minus some. The sample has about 2 million clones, about 95% seen once. Study-level results: The study found approximately 5% of naive CD4 clonotypes shared across a few donors. An anticipated effect of sequencing depth on clonotype sharing among donors was recognized.

Selected positively for CCR7 and CD45RO-negative, naive CD8 cells excluded terminally differentiated effector memory CD45RA+ cells. The V call is TRBV7-6, the J call TRBJ2-3; 7 bases fit TRBD2. The origin of this receptor is a man aged 18 to 30 in good health. Sample: naive CD8+ T cells sorted from blood. The CDR3 spells CASSLDGTGGTDTQYF. DNA for the CDR3: TGTGCCAGCAGCTTGGACGGGACCGGGGGGACAGATACGCAGTATTTT. The variable domain in full, completed from reference TRBV7-6 and TRBJ2-3, reads GAGVSQSPRYKVTKRGQDVALRCDPISGHVSLYWYRQALGQGPEFLTYFNYEAQQDKSGLPNDRFSAERPEGSISTLTIQRTEQRDSAMYRCASSLDGTGGTDTQYFGPGTRLTVL.